The T cell receptor (beta chain) described here comes from a study of shared clonotypes between healthy human individuals. Clones were read by immunoSEQ multiplex PCR, and TCRdb kept only the in-frame ones, dropping some. The sample has some 2,000,000 clones; roughly 96% are singletons. Points on this clone: The antigen is unknown.

Donors were healthy HIV-negative adults without recently reported acute infections or vaccinations. Study-wide findings and caveats: The donor pool, a small one, limited the genetic and exposure-history diversity represented. A generally larger estimated richness was seen in naive subsets than in memory subsets.

Per the germline V gene, CDR1 is MDHEN and CDR2 is SYDVKM. Between the trimmed V and J ends, which lost 5 bases and 6 bases, there was a span of 17 bases. The CDR3 is 14 residues long. The sequencing sample was made of naive CD4+ T cells sorted from blood. As for subset: CD45RA+ positively selected. The TCR was taken from a man between 18 and 35 years old in good health. The chain links TRBV28 to TRBJ2-7; D may be TRBD1 (6 bases). CDR3 in DNA: TGTGCCAGCAGTCAACAGGGACCCCCTTCCGAGCAGTACTTC. Its protein is CASSQQGPPSEQYF.